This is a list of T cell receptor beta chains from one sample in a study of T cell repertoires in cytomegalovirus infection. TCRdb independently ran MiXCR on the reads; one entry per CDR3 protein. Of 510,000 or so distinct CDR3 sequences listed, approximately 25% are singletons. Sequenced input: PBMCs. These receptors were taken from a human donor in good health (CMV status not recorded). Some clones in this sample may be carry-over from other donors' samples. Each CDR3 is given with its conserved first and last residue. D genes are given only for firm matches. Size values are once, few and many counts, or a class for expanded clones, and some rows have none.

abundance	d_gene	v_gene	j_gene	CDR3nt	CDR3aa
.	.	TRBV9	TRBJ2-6	TGTGCCAGCAGCGGAGAAGGACCGTTCTCTGGGGCCAACGTCCTGACTTTC	CASSGEGPFSGANVLTF
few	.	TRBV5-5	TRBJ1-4	TGTGCCAGCAGCTTGGCCTCCTTTGAAAAACTGTTTTTT	CASSLASFEKLFF
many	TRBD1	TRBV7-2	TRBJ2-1	TGTGCCAGCAGCTTAGCGGGGGGACAGGGGCATGAGCAGTTCTTC	CASSLAGGQGHEQFF
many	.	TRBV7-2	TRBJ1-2	TGTGCCAGCAGCTTAGACGGGGCGGGGATGTATGGCTACACCTTC	CASSLDGAGMYGYTF
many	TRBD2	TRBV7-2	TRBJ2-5	TGTGCCAGCAGCTCAACGGGAGGTCTAGAGACCCAGTACTTC	CASSSTGGLETQYF
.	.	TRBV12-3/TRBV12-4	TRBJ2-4	TGTGCCAGCAGTTTTTCTTTTTCCCTCCAGTACTTC	CASSFSFSLQYF
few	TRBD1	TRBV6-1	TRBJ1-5	TGTGCCAGCAGAGACCTGGACAGGGGGCTGGATCAGCCCCAGCATTTT	CASRDLDRGLDQPQHF
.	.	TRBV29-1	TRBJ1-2	TGCAGCGCTCAGGACAGCAACTATGGCTACACCTTC	CSAQDSNYGYTF
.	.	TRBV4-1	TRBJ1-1	TGCGCCAGCAGCCAAGGGGGGAGGGGGACGAACACTGAAGCTTTCTTT	CASSQGGRGTNTEAFF
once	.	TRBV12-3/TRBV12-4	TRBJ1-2	TGTGCCAGCAGTCCCCAGGGTAGTGTCTATGGCTACACCTTC	CASSPQGSVYGYTF
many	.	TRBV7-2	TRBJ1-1	TGTGCCAGCAGCTCTCGACAGACTGAAGCTTTCTTT	CASSSRQTEAFF
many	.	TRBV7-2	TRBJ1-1	TGTGCCAGCAGCTTAGATTCTGGCGCAGAAGCTTTCTTT	CASSLDSGAEAFF
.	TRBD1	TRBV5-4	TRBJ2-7	TGTGCCAGCAGCCCCCGAATCCCCGGGACAGGGTCCAACGAGCAGTACTTC	CASSPRIPGTGSNEQYF
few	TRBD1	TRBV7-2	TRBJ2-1	TGTGCCAGCAGTAAGGGACAGGGGATTTACAATGAGCAGTTCTTC	CASSKGQGIYNEQFF
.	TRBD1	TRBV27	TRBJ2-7	TGTGCCAGCAGTCGCAAGGGACAGGGTACCTACGAGCAGTACTTC	CASSRKGQGTYEQYF
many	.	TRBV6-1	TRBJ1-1	TGTGCCAGCAGTGAAAGGATGACAGGTCCGAACACTGAAGCTTTCTTT	CASSERMTGPNTEAFF
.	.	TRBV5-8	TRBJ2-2	TGTGCCAGCAGCGGCAGGTTAATGACCGGGGAGCTGTTTTTT	CASSGRLMTGELFF
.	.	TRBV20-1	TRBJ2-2	TGCAGTGCTAGGAGCTCATCTAGGGGTACCGGGGAGCTGTTTTTT	CSARSSSRGTGELFF
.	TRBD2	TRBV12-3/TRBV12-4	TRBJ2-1	TGTGCCAGCAACACACCCCCCATGACTAGCGGGAGGGATATGAGCTCCTACAATGAGCAGTTCTTC	CASNTPPMTSGRDMSSYNEQFF
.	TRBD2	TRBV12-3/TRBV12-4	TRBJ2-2	TGTGCCAGCTTTGGACTAGCGGGAGGAACCGGGGAGCTGTTTTTT	CASFGLAGGTGELFF
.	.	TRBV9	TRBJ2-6	TGTGCCAGCAGCGTGTCCCCGGGACGGCTCTCTGGGGCCAACGTCCTGACTTTC	CASSVSPGRLSGANVLTF
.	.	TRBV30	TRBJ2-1	TGTGCCTGGAGTGTAATAGCTCATGAGCAGTTCTTC	CAWSVIAHEQFF
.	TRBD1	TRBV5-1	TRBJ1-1	TGCGCCAGCAGCTCGAACAGGGGCGCTTTGAACACTGAAGCTTTCTTT	CASSSNRGALNTEAFF
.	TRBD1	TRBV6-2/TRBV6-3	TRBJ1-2	TGTGCCAGCAGTTACTCGATACGTGACAGGGCCTATGGCTACACCTTC	CASSYSIRDRAYGYTF
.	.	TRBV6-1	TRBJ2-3	TGTGCCAGCAGTAAAGACGCCGGAAACAGGAGGACAGATACGCAGTATTTT	CASSKDAGNRRTDTQYF
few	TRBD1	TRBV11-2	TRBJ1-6	TGTGCCAGCAGCTCCATGACAGGGAATAATTCACCCCTCCACTTT	CASSSMTGNNSPLHF
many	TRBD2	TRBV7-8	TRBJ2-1	TGTGCCAGCAGCGCAAGCTTAGCGGGAGCCAGCAATGAGCAGTTCTTC	CASSASLAGASNEQFF
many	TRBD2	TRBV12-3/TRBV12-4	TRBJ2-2	TGTGCCAGCAGTTCACTAGCGGGAGCGGACACCGGGGAGCTGTTTTTT	CASSSLAGADTGELFF
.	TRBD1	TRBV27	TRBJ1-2	TGTGCCAGCAGTTCGACAGGGGAACTCGAAGGCTACACCTTC	CASSSTGELEGYTF
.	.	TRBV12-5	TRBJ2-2	TGTGCTAGTGGTTTGGGAGGGGAAACCGGGGAGCTGTTTTTT	CASGLGGETGELFF
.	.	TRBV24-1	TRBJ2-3	TGTGCCACCAGTGATTTGCTTCCCGACCGGGCCACAGATACGCAGTATTTT	CATSDLLPDRATDTQYF
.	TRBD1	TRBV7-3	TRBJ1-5	TGTGCCAGCAGCTCGGGACTCCGGGACAGGGGCTTGCAGCCCCAGCATTTT	CASSSGLRDRGLQPQHF
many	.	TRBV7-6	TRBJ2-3	TGTGCCAGCAGCTTATTACGGGCTAGCGTGGGCACAGATACGCAGTATTTT	CASSLLRASVGTDTQYF
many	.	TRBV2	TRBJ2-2	TGTGCCAGCAGTGTCCGGATTGGGACCGGGGAGCTGTTTTTT	CASSVRIGTGELFF
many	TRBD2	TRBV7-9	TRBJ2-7	TGTGCCAGCAGCCCGGGACTAGCGGGAGTCTACGCCTACGAGCAGTACTTC	CASSPGLAGVYAYEQYF
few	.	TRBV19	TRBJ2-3	TGTGCCAGTAGTAAAGACCACAGAGATACGCAGTATTTT	CASSKDHRDTQYF
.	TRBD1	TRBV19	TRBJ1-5	TGTGCCAGTAGGGGGACAGGGGCCTTCAATCAGCCCCAGCATTTT	CASRGTGAFNQPQHF
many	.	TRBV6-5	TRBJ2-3	TGTGCCAGCAGTTACGGAACTACGCAGTATTTT	CASSYGTTQYF
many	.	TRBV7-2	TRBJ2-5	TGTGCCAGCAGCGGGAAAGTGGGAGAGACCCAGTACTTC	CASSGKVGETQYF
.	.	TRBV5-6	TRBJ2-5	TGTGCCAGCAGCTTGACCCGGGACTCCGTTAGAGGGGAGACCCAGTACTTC	CASSLTRDSVRGETQYF
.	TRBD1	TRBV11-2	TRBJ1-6	TGTGCCAGCAGGACCTGGGGGACAGGGGGTGATTCACCCCTCCACTTT	CASRTWGTGGDSPLHF
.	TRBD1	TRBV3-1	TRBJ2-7	TGTGCCAGCAGCCAAGGTCAATGGGGACAGCCTTACGAGCAGTACTTC	CASSQGQWGQPYEQYF
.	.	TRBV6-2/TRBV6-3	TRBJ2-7	TGTGCCAGCAGTTACTCGAACAACTTCCTAGACGAGCAGTACTTC	CASSYSNNFLDEQYF
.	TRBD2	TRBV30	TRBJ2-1	TGTGCCTGGAGGAGGCGGGGGACCTACAATGAGCAGTTCTTC	CAWRRRGTYNEQFF
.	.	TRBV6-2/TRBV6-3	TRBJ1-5	TGTGCCAGCAGCCAACGGGCCAGGGACCCGTATAGCAATCAGCCCCAGCATTTT	CASSQRARDPYSNQPQHF
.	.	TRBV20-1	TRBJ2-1	TGCAGTGCTAGCCCAGCGCCCGTCCCCAATGAGCAGTTCTTC	CSASPAPVPNEQFF
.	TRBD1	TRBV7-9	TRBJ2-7	TGTGCCAGCAGCGCCGGGACAGGGAGAGGCCACGAGCAGTACTTC	CASSAGTGRGHEQYF